What follows is one T cell receptor beta chain and its context. These data come from a study of technical replicates of blood from a handful of donors. Measured with immunoSEQ multiplex PCR; TCRdb has only the in-frame clones, and not every one. This table has more than 45,000 clones, 91% appearing once. The CDR3 has 15 amino acids. V was cut by 0 bases and J by 1 base, with 9 bases left in between. The germline gives CDR1 SGHAT, CDR2 FQNNGV. The sequence came from a human donor in good health. Some clones in this sample may be carry-over from other donors' samples. The chain employs TRBV11-2 and TRBJ1-1; possibly TRBD1 for D (6 bases). Sequenced: PBMCs. The CDR3 region has the DNA TGTGCCAGCAGCTTAGATGCGGGGGCGAACACTGAAGCTTTCTTT. Protein product: CASSLDAGANTEAFF.